This T cell receptor (beta chain) derives from a study of blood T cell repertoires in COVID-19. Using immunoSEQ multiplex PCR, the repertoire was profiled, and TCRdb retains in-frame clones only, with some absent. Among 320,000 or so clones, 88% were seen once, and the ten largest hold under 6%. This CDR3 spans 14 amino acids. Germline values: CDR1 MNHEY, CDR2 SMNVEV (reference sequence). The V end lost 4 bases, the J end lost 0 bases, and 7 bases lay between the germline ends. In terms of age and location, participants ranged from roughly 18 to 90 years and lived in about two dozen US areas. The chain uses TRBV27 and TRBJ1-3, with D possibly TRBD1 on 5 matching bases. The receptor's source is a man between 25 and 39 years old who had recovered from COVID-19. The sequenced sample was PBMCs or T cells enriched from blood (not recorded which). This chain's CDR3 is CASSSGISGNTIYF. DNA of the CDR3: TGTGCCAGCAGTTCAGGGATCTCTGGAAACACCATATATTTT.